This T cell receptor beta chain appears in the sequencing data of a study of T cell changes during pregnancy in multiple sclerosis (dated by TCRdb to about 2019). For context, the study as a whole: In women with multiple sclerosis, the researchers looked at how the T cell repertoire shifted as pregnancy progressed.

Remarks on this clone: Its recognized antigen is unknown. There are no base qualities to consult, and no much larger clone falls within one base.

The library was made by the immunoSEQ multiplex PCR assay. TCRdb mirrors the immuneACCESS table, restricted to in-frame sequences. Some clones are absent from its copies; in checked studies, under half trace to an unresolved V gene, and the reason for the others is unknown. The sample yields about 130,000 clones; 95% to 98% were counted once. 0.44% of the sample is in the top ten clones. Taken from cysteine to phenylalanine, the CDR3 has 16 residues. Just CDR3 DNA is preserved here, 48 bases in frame from base 1. The clonotype originates from a female donor with multiple sclerosis, enrolled in a pregnancy study. Sample: peripheral blood, taken after pregnancy. In this chain, TRBV21-1 is recombined with TRBJ1-5. TRBV21-1 is assigned pseudogene status. The CDR3: CASSGPRRVRTQPQHF. The bases are TGTGCCAGCAGCGGCCCCCGGAGAGTAAGAACTCAGCCCCAGCATTTT.